The present T cell receptor (beta chain) was sequenced within a study of blood T cell repertoires in COVID-19. On the study more broadly: Specimens from acute and convalescent COVID-19 originated in the United States, Italy and Spain.

In the original workflow: Researchers report that nucleated cell counts were estimated from reference gene primer amplification. TCRdb's copy holds only in-frame clones and misses some; the assay was immunoSEQ multiplex PCR. V, J and clone size are taken as reported in that table, and D and trimming were inferred from the DNA itself. The table shows hundreds of thousands of clones, with roughly nine tenths occurring only once. V gave up 6 bases and J gave up 5 bases, with 11 bases separating them. CDR3 length equals 13 residues. Looked up from germline, CDR1 is MDHEN and CDR2 is SYDVKM. The sample consisted of PBMCs or T cells enriched from blood (not recorded which). V and J are TRBV28 and TRBJ1-5; tentative D call: TRBD1 (5 bases). The TCR sequence derives from a man aged 30 to 39 who had recovered from COVID-19. In DNA, the CDR3 is TGTGCCAGCAGCTGGGGGGTCGATCAGCCCCAGCATTTT. It translates to CASSWGVDQPQHF.